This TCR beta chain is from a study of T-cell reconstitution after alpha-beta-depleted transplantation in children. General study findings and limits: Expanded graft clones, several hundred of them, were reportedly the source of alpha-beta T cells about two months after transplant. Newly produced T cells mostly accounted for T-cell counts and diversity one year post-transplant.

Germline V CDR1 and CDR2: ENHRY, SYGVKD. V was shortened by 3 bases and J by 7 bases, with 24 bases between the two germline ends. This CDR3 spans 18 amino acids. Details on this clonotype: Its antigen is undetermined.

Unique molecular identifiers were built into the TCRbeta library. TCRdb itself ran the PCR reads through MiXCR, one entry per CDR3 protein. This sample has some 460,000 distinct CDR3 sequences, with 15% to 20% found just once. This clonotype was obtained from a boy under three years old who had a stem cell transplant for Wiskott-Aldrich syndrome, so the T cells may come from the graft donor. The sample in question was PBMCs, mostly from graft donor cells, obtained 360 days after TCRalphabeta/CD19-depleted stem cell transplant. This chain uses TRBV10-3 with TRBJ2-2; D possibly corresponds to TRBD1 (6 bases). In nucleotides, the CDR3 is TGTGCCATCAGTGACCCGAAACGTAACAGGGATGATAGCGGGGAGCTGTTTTTT. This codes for CAISDPKRNRDDSGELFF.